This TCR beta chain came from a study of cytomegalovirus exposure and HLA in healthy donors. Study outcomes and limitations: Cytomegalovirus association was assigned to 170 or so TCR beta chains.

The PCR made use of 60 Vbeta and 13 Jbeta primers. The protocol was immunoSEQ multiplex PCR, while the TCRdb copy is restricted to in-frame clones and leaves out a portion. Among 50,000 to 80,000 clones listed, 77% were seen once. A word on this clone: Its specificity is not known.

The CDR3 runs to 15 residues. CDR1 and CDR2 from the germline V gene are MNHEY and SMNVEV (reference sequence). Trimming shortened V by 5 bases and J by 4 bases, and 17 bases separated the two germline ends. Input material: PBMCs. This chain connects TRBV27 to TRBJ2-5, with D possibly matching TRBD1 (8 bases). This TCR was recovered from a male donor in good health and CMV-seropositive. DNA of the CDR3: TGTGCCAGCAGTCGAAACAGGGGGAGGGGAGAGACCCAGTACTTC. This translates into CASSRNRGRGETQYF.